This TCR beta chain was sequenced in a study of blood T cell repertoires in COVID-19. About the study: Spain, Italy and the United States supplied samples that represented acute and convalescent COVID-19.

Libraries were prepared by immunoSEQ multiplex PCR; TCRdb keeps only in-frame clonotypes and omits some of them. This sample has approximately 140,000 clones; approximately 81% occur once, and the top ten carry around two fifths. Sequencing used peripheral blood. This receptor was taken from a human donor in a cohort sampled during active COVID-19.

The CDR3 loop reads CASSPDRGRTGANVLTF. CDR3 coding DNA: TGTGCCAGCAGCCCGGACAGGGGGCGAACCGGGGCCAACGTCCTGACTTTC. This chain uses TRBV11-2 with TRBJ2-6; 11 bases are shared with TRBD1. The CDR3 sequence is 17 residues long. V trimming: 5 bases; J trimming: 4 bases; junction bases outside the gene matches: 7. CDR1 and CDR2 from the germline V gene are SGHAT and FQNNGV.